This T cell receptor beta chain was sequenced for a study of blood T cell repertoires in COVID-19. The CDR3 covers 16 residues. Germline V CDR1 and CDR2: SQVTM, ANQGSEA. The V end was cut by 4 bases, the J end by 4 bases, with 22 bases between. Clones were read by immunoSEQ multiplex PCR, and TCRdb kept only the in-frame ones, dropping some. The table shows about 120,000 clones, with about 82% occurring only once. This sequence originates from a man between 60 and 70 years old with active or convalescent COVID-19. V usage is TRBV29-1 and J usage is TRBJ1-1, with D uncertain. Sequenced input: peripheral blood. The CDR3 reads CSVGSDGARSGTEAFF. The CDR3 bases are TGCAGCGTTGGCTCTGACGGAGCGAGGTCTGGCACTGAAGCTTTCTTT.